The sequence of this T cell receptor beta chain was determined in a study of blood T cell repertoires in COVID-19. Overall study: COVID-19 samples collected from the United States, Italy and Spain covered acute and convalescent phases. Nucleic acid was either cDNA or gDNA, and it came from T cells, B-cell-depleted T cells, or PBMCs.

Methods used by the authors: Estimation of nucleated cell counts relied on the amplification of reference gene primers. This table comes from immunoSEQ multiplex PCR, and its TCRdb copy is limited to in-frame clones, with some not included. The DNA was the basis for D and trimming; V, J and clone size are from that table. Of tens of thousands of clones in the sample, just under 85% were seen once. The source is a man in his 70s with acute or convalescent COVID-19. The sequencing sample was made of peripheral blood.

CDR3 DNA sequence: TGTGCCAGCAGCTTGGCGGGGTCCTCCTACAATGAGCAGTTCTTC. The encoded protein is CASSLAGSSYNEQFF. The rearrangement uses TRBV5-4 and TRBJ2-1, with a possible D match to TRBD2 (5 bases). From germline, CDR1 is SGHNT and CDR2 YYREEE (reference sequence). V shed 0 bases and J shed 0 bases, with 7 bases lying between them. This CDR3 has 15 amino acids.